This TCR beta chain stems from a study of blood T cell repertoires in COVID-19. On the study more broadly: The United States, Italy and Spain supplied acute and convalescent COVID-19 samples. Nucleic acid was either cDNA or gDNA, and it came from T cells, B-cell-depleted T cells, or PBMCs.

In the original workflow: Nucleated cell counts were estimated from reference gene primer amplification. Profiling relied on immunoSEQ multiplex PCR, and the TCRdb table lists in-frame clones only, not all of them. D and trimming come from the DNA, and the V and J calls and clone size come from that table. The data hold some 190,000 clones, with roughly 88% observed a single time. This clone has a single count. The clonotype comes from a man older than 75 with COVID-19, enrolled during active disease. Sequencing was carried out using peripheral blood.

The chain's CDR3 is CASSEQGVYEQYF. CDR3 sequence (DNA): TGTGCCAGCAGTGAACAGGGTGTTTACGAGCAGTACTTC. V and J are TRBV2 and TRBJ2-7; weak D call: TRBD1 (5 bases). CDR3 length: 13 residues. The V and J ends lost 2 bases and 4 bases respectively, with 9 bases between them. Germline V gene lookup returns CDR1 SNHLY and CDR2 FYNNEI.